These 10 T cell receptor beta chains were sequenced from one sample in a study of cytomegalovirus exposure and HLA in healthy donors. 13 Jbeta primers and 60 Vbeta primers were used for the PCR. TCRdb's copy holds only in-frame clones and misses some; the assay was immunoSEQ multiplex PCR. Of 100,000 to 150,000 clones listed, roughly 82% were seen once; the top ten hold roughly 1.2%. Specimen: PBMCs. The receptors originated from a boy younger than 18 in good health and CMV-seronegative.

The table lists this clone with a count of one. V usage is TRBV7-6 and J usage is TRBJ2-2; 14 nucleotides align to TRBD2. The CDR3 runs to 18 residues. Germline V gives CDR1 SGHVS, CDR2 FNYEAQ. J was trimmed by 4 bases and V by 1 base; bases with no gene match: 5. The chain's CDR3 is CASSLVGGLAGGTGELFF. The CDR3 DNA follows: TGTGCCAGCAGCTTAGTAGGCGGACTAGCGGGAGGCACCGGGGAGCTGTTTTTT.

This rearrangement joins TRBV7-8 to TRBJ2-7, with D possibly TRBD2 on 7 matching bases. The V end was cut by 4 bases, the J end by 2 bases, with 15 bases between. Germline-derived CDR1 and CDR2 are SGHVS and FQNEAQ. The CDR3 loop spans 15 amino acids. The CDR3 coding sequence is TGTGCCAGCAGCTCGCACCTAGGGGGGGCCTACGAGCAGTACTTC. It encodes CASSSHLGGAYEQYF. Full variable domain (outside the CDR3, taken from reference TRBV7-8 and TRBJ2-7): GAGVSQSPRYKVAKRGQDVALRCDPISGHVSLFWYQQALGQGPEFLTYFQNEAQLDKSGLPSDRFFAERPEGSVSTLKIQRTQQEDSAVYLCASSSHLGGAYEQYFGPGTRLTVT.

The CDR3 coding sequence is TGTGCCAGCAGTTCCCCGGGACAGGGAAACGAGCAGTACTTC. Its protein is CASSSPGQGNEQYF. The chain has TRBV27 and TRBJ2-7; 9 nucleotides match TRBD1. V lost 4 bases and J lost 5; bases outside the gene matches: 6. The CDR3 runs 14 residues. The V gene's germline CDR1 is MNHEY and CDR2 SMNVEV (reference sequence).

The chain joins TRBV6-5 to TRBJ2-7; 12 nucleotides line up with TRBD2. Germline V gene lookup returns CDR1 MNHEY and CDR2 SVGAGI. The junction had 8 bases not matched to a gene; V was cut back by 7 bases and J by 7 bases. This CDR3 has 14 amino acids. CDR3 nucleotide sequence: TGTGCCAGCACTCCACTAGCGGGGGGTGGGGAGCAGTACTTC. Protein sequence: CASTPLAGGGEQYF.

The chain links TRBV14 to TRBJ2-1; 10 bases agree with TRBD2. The CDR3 contains 17 residues. V lost 1 base and J lost 6; bases outside the gene matches: 9. From germline, CDR1 is SGHDN and CDR2 FVKESK. CDR3: CASSQGSPGLASNEQFF. Written as DNA, the CDR3 is TGTGCCAGCAGCCAAGGTTCCCCGGGACTAGCGAGCAATGAGCAGTTCTTC.

The chain carries TRBV5-1 and TRBJ2-5; 12 nucleotides match TRBD1. The CDR3 runs to 16 residues. Germline CDR1 and CDR2: SGHRS and YFSETQ. The V and J ends lost 4 bases and 1 base, in that order; junction bases with no gene match: 5. In nucleotides, the CDR3 is TGCGCCAGCAGCCCTGGGACAGGGGGCACCCAAGAGACCCAGTACTTC. Translating gives CASSPGTGGTQETQYF.

This chain joins TRBV29-1 and TRBJ1-1; D is possibly TRBD1 (5 bases). This CDR3 is 18 amino acids long. The V gene's germline CDR1 is SQVTM and CDR2 ANQGSEA. The V and J ends lost 2 bases and 1 base respectively, with 23 bases between them. The CDR3, as DNA: TGCAGCGTTGAAACAGGCACCGATTTGGGGATCCCGAACACTGAAGCTTTCTTT. Its translation: CSVETGTDLGIPNTEAFF.

The gene calls are TRBV6-5 and TRBJ1-1; TRBD1 aligns across 7 bases. Trimming cost V 4 bases and J 3 bases; bases outside gene matches: 5. This CDR3 is built from 14 residues. Germline V gene lookup returns CDR1 MNHEY and CDR2 SVGAGI. The CDR3 region has the DNA TGTGCCAGCAGTTTTGACAGGGCGGACACTGAAGCTTTCTTT. Translated, it gives CASSFDRADTEAFF.

The V and J genes are TRBV9 and TRBJ2-2; tentative D call: TRBD2 (5 bases). From germline, CDR1 is SGDLS and CDR2 YYNGEE. The CDR3 covers 15 residues. V lost 0 bases and J lost 6, with 12 bases in between. The CDR3 region has the DNA TGTGCCAGCAGCGTAGCGGGTACCGGGGCCGGGGAGCTGTTTTTT. Translation: CASSVAGTGAGELFF.

This chain links TRBV5-4 with TRBJ1-3, with D uncertain. V lost 3 bases to trimming and J lost 3 bases, with 19 bases between them. This CDR3 contains 17 residues. Germline V gives CDR1 SGHNT, CDR2 YYREEE (reference sequence). CDR3 coding DNA: TGTGCCAGCAGCTCCCGACGGGCGGGATATAGTGGAAACACCATATATTTT. Protein: CASSSRRAGYSGNTIYF.